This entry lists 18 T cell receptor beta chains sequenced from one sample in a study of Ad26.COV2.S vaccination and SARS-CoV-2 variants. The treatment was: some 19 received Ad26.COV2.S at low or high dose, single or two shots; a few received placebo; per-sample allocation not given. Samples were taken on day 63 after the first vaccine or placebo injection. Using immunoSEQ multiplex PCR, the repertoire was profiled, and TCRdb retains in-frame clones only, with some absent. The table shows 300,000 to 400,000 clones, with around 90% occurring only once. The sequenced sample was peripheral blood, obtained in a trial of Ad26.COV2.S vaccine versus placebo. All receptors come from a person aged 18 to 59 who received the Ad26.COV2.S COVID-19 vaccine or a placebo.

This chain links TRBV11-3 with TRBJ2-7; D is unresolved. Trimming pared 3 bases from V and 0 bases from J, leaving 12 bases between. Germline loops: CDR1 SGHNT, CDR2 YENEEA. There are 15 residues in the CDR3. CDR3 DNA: TGTGCCAGCAGCTTGGGCGCGGCACCCTCCTACGAGCAGTACTTC. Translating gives CASSLGAAPSYEQYF.

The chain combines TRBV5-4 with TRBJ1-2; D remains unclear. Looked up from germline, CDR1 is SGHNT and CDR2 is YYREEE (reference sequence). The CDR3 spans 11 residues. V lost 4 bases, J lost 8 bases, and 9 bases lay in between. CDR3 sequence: CASSRETGYTF. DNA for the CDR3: TGTGCCAGCAGCCGGGAGACCGGCTACACCTTC.

CDR3 nucleotides: TGCAGCGTTGGTCGCGGAAACACCGGGGAGCTGTTTTTT. Translation gives CSVGRGNTGELFF. The chain couples TRBV29-1 to TRBJ2-2; unclear D gene. Germline CDR1 and CDR2: SQVTM and ANQGSEA. The CDR3 covers 13 residues. With 4 bases removed from V and 2 bases from J, the gap between germline ends came to 8 bases.

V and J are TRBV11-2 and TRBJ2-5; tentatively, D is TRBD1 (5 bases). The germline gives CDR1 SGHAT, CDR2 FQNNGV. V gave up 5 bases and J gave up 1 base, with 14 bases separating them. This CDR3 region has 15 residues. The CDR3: CASSTDRRFQETQYF. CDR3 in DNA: TGTGCCAGCAGCACCGACAGACGATTCCAAGAGACCCAGTACTTC. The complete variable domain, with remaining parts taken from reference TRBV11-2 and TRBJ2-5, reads EAGVAQSPRYKIIEKRQSVAFWCNPISGHATLYWYQQILGQGPKLLIQFQNNGVVDDSQLPKDRFSAERLKGVDSTLKIQPAKLEDSAVYLCASSTDRRFQETQYFGPGTRLLVL.

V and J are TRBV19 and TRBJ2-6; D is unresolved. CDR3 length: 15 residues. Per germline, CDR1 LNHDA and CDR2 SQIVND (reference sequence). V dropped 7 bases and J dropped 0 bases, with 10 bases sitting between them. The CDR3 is CASTVLLSGANVLTF. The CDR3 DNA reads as TGTGCCAGTACGGTCCTCCTCTCTGGGGCCAACGTCCTGACTTTC.

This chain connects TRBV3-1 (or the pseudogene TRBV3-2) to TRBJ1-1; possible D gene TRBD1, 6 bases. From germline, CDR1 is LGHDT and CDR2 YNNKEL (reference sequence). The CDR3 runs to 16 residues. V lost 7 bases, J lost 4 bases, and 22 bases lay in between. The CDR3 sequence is CASTSTLGRGGTEAFF. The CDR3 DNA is TGTGCCAGCACTTCCACTTTGGGCAGGGGCGGCACTGAAGCTTTCTTT.

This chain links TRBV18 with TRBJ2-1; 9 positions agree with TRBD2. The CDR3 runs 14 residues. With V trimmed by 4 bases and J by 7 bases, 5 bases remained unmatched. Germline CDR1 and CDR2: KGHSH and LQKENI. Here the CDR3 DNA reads TGTGCCAGCTCACTAGCGGGAGAAAAAAATGAGCAGTTCTTC. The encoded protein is CASSLAGEKNEQFF.

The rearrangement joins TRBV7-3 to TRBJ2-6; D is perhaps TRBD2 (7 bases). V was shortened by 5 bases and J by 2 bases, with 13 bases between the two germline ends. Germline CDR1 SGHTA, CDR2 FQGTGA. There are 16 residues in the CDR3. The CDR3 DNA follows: TGTGCCAGCAGCGGGAGGGGGGCCCCTGGGGCCAACGTCCTGACTTTC. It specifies CASSGRGAPGANVLTF.

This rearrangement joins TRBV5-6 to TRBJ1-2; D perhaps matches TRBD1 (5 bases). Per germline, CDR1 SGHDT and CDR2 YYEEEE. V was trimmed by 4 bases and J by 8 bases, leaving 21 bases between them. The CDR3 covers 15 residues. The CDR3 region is CASSTQVGELGGYTF. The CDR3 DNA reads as TGTGCCAGCAGCACCCAGGTAGGGGAACTAGGCGGCTACACCTTC.

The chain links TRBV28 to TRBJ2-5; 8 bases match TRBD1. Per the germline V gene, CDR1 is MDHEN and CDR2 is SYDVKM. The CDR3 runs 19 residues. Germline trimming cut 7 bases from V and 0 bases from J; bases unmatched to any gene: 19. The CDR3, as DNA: TGTGCCAGCACCCCGGCGGAGGGACAGGAAAGATTATACCAAGAGACCCAGTACTTC. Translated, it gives CASTPAEGQERLYQETQYF.

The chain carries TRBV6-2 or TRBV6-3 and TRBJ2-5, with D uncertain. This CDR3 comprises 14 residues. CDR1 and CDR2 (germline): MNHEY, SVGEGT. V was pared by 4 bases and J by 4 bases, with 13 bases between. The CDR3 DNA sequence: TGTGCCAGCAGTTCTCAATGGGAATCAGAGACCCAGTACTTC. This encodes CASSSQWESETQYF.

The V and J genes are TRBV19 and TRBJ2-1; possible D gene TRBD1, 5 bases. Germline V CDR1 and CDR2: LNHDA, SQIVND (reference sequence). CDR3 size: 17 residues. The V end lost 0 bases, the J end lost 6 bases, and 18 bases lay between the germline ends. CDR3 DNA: TGTGCCAGTAGTATAGATAGGGGCCGCGGCAGTAGCAATGAGCAGTTCTTC. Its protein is CASSIDRGRGSSNEQFF.

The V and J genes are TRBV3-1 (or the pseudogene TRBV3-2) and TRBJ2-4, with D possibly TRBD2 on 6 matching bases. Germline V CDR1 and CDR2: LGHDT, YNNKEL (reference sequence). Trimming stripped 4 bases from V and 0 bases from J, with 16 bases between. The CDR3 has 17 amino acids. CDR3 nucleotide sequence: TGTGCCAGCAGCCCTTTGGGCGGGGCTCTAGCCAAAAACATTCAGTACTTC. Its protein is CASSPLGGALAKNIQYF.

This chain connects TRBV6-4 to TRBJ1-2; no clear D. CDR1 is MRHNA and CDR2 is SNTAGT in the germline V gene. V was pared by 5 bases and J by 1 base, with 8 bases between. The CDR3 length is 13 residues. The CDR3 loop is CASSPESNYGYTF. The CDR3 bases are TGTGCCAGCAGTCCAGAGAGTAACTATGGCTACACCTTC.

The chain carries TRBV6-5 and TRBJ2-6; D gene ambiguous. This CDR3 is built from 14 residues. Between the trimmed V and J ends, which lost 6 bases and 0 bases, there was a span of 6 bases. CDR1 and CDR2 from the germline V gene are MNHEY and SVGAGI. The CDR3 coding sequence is TGTGCCAGCAGGAAGAGCTCTGGGGCCAACGTCCTGACTTTC. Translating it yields CASRKSSGANVLTF.

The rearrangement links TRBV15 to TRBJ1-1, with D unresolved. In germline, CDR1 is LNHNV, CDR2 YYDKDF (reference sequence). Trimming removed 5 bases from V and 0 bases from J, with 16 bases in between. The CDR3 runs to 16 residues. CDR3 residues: CATSSPSRAVNTEAFF. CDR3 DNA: TGTGCCACCAGCTCTCCCTCGAGGGCCGTGAACACTGAAGCTTTCTTT. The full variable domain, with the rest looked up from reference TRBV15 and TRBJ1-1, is DAMVIQNPRYQVTQFGKPVTLSCSQTLNHNVMYWYQQKSSQAPKLLFHYYDKDFNNEADTPDNFQSRRPNTSFCFLDIRSPGLGDTAMYLCATSSPSRAVNTEAFFGQGTRLTVV.

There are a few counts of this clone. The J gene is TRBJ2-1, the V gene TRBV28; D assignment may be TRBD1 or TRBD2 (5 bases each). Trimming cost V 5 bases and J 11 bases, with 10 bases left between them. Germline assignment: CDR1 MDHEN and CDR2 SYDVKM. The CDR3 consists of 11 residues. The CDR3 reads CASSPREQQFF. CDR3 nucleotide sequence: TGTGCCAGCAGTCCCAGGGAGCAGCAGTTCTTC.

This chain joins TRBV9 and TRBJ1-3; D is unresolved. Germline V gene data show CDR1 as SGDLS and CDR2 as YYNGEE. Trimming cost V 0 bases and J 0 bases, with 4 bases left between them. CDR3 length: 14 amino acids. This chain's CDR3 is CASSVASSGNTIYF. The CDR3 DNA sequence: TGTGCCAGCAGCGTAGCTAGCTCTGGAAACACCATATATTTT.